This entry concerns a single TCR beta chain. The antigen remains undetermined. Primers for the PCR totalled 60 Vbeta and 13 Jbeta. Produced via immunoSEQ multiplex PCR; TCRdb's table is partial and in-frame only. Among fewer than 130,000 clones listed, about four fifths were seen once. V gave up 10 bases and J gave up 3 bases, with 15 bases separating them. This CDR3 region has 13 residues. Germline V gene sequence: CDR1 MNHNS, CDR2 SASEGT. These data belong to a study of cytomegalovirus exposure and HLA in healthy donors. Across the study: The study placed 80% to 90% of its 398 genotyped donors in the Caucasian-associated ancestry cluster.

Study-level findings and limits: Earlier analysis yielded a pattern in which most TCR beta V segments were productive about 90% or about 30% of the time. 87-base-pair reads could not separate some V segments, including TRBV6-2 and TRBV6-3. Likely technical artifact: a cluster of highly shared sequence variants.

V gene TRBV6-1 combines with J gene TRBJ2-5; D gene unclear. This clonotype was sampled from a woman aged 55 to 70 in good health and CMV-seropositive. Sequenced material: PBMCs. CDR3 nucleotides: TGTGCCATAGGAAGGAGCCGCAAAGAGACCCAGTACTTC. Translation gives CAIGRSRKETQYF.